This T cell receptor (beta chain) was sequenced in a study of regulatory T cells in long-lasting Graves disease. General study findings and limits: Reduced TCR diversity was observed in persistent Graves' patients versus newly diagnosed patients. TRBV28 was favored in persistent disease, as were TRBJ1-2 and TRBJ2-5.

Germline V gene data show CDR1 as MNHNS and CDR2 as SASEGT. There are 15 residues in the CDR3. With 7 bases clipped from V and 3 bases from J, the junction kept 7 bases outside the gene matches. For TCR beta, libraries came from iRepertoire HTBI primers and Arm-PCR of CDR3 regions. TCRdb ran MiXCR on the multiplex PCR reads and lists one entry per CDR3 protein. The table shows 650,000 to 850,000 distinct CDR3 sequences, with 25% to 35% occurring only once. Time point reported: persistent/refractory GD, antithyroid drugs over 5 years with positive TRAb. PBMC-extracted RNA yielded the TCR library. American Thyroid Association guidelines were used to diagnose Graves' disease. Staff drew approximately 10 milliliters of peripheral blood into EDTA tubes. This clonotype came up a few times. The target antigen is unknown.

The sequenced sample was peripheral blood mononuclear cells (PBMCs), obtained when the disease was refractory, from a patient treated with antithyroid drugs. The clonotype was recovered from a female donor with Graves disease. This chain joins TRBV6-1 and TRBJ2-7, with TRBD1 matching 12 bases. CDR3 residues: CASKAGTGGGYEQYF. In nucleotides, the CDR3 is TGTGCCAGCAAGGCCGGGACAGGGGGCGGCTACGAGCAGTACTTC.